This TCR beta chain was documented in a study of cytomegalovirus exposure and HLA in healthy donors. General study results and limits: The authors reported that TCR beta sequences could predict HLA-A and HLA-B alleles. These predictions were accurate for most subjects in the first cohort.

Primers for the PCR totalled 60 Vbeta and 13 Jbeta. Sequencing used immunoSEQ multiplex PCR; TCRdb keeps in-frame clones, though not all of them. Here the sample spans around 150,000 clones, 68% being singletons. The germline V gene encodes CDR1 LGHNT and CDR2 FRNRAP. V lost 3 bases and J lost 5; bases outside the gene matches: 3. This CDR3 is 13 amino acids long. Concerning this clone: Its antigen is unidentified.

The receptor was isolated from a man aged 50 to 60 in good health and CMV-seronegative. The chain carries TRBV12-5 and TRBJ1-2; 7 bases are shared with TRBD1. Sequencing used PBMCs. The CDR3 nucleotides read TGTGCTAGTGGTTTCGCAGGGGGGTATGGCTACACCTTC. Translation: CASGFAGGYGYTF. The full variable domain, in which reference TRBV12-5 and TRBJ1-2 provide the parts outside the CDR3, is DARVTQTPRHKVTEMGQEVTMRCQPILGHNTVFWYRQTMMQGLELLAYFRNRAPLDDSGMPKDRFSAEMPDATLATLKIQPSEPRDSAVYFCASGFAGGYGYTFGSGTRLTVV.